This T cell receptor beta chain was obtained from a study of control samples from healthy donors and cancer patients. The CDR3 runs 14 residues. V was pared by 6 bases and J by 8 bases, with 10 bases of the junction left unmatched. The V gene's germline CDR1 is SGHTA and CDR2 FQGNSA. The method was immunoSEQ multiplex PCR; TCRdb's version includes in-frame clones alone and lacks a portion of them. This sample carries about 120,000 clones, 85% to 90% of them seen once, and the ten largest clones take over 2%. Sequenced: blood. The receptor comes from a woman between 65 and 79 years old in good health. The chain carries TRBV7-2 and TRBJ1-1, with 9 bases aligning to TRBD1. The CDR3 loop reads CASRQQGAQREAFF. CDR3 in DNA: TGTGCCAGCAGACAACAGGGGGCGCAACGGGAAGCTTTCTTT.